Each of the 30 T cell receptor beta chains below was sequenced from the same sample in a study of identical twins. MiXCR, applied by TCRdb to the 5' RACE reads, yields one record per CDR3 protein. The top ten hold more than 0.4% of the sample, which has approximately 550,000 distinct CDR3 sequences, approximately 20% seen once. The same data also went into a second study, on yellow fever vaccine responses in identical twins.

Source material: CD4+ T cells sorted from blood. The receptor source for this set is a woman aged 18-30 years in good health.

In its sample, this clonotype was seen a few times. The V call is TRBV10-2, the J call TRBJ2-2, with 10 bases fitting TRBD2. Germline CDR1 and CDR2: WSHSY and SAAADI. The CDR3 is 17 amino acids. V shed 2 bases and J 5 bases; nucleotides not matched to a gene: 8. CDR3 residues: CASSEGLAGAVTGELFF. The CDR3 region has the DNA TGCGCCAGCAGTGAGGGGCTAGCGGGAGCCGTAACCGGGGAGCTGTTTTTT.

This clonotype was picked up a small number of times. The chain carries TRBV24-1 and TRBJ1-5; no firm D call. V was clipped by 6 bases and J by 7 bases, with 15 bases between them. CDR1 is KGHDR and CDR2 is SFDVKD in the germline V gene. The CDR3 is 14 amino acids. The CDR3 coding sequence is TGTGCCACCAGTCTCCGGGATCAGGAGCAGCCCCAGCATTTT. Amino acids: CATSLRDQEQPQHF.

This clonotype appeared many times. The V call is TRBV3-1, the J call TRBJ2-1, with TRBD1 matching over 9 bases. The germline gives CDR1 LGHDT, CDR2 YNNKEL (reference sequence). The CDR3 has 12 amino acids. Trimming took 3 bases from V and 9 from J; bases not matched to a gene: 0. The CDR3 nucleotides are TGTGCCAGCAGCCAGACAGGGGGTGAGCAGTTCTTC. It encodes CASSQTGGEQFF.

This clonotype was picked up a small number of times. The chain couples TRBV25-1 to TRBJ2-7; 10 bases fit TRBD1. J lost 6 bases, V lost 3 bases, and 8 bases had no gene match. Germline V lookup: CDR1 MGHDK, CDR2 SYGVNS. CDR3 length equals 15 residues. The CDR3 bases are TGTGCCAGCAGTGACTTCGACAGGGGGCGGTCCGAGCAGTACTTC. Translation gives CASSDFDRGRSEQYF.

This clonotype was observed at least ten times. The chain combines TRBV20-1 with TRBJ1-2; possibly TRBD1 for D (5 bases). There are 15 residues in the CDR3. With 0 bases removed from V and 4 bases from J, the gap between germline ends came to 15 bases. Germline loops: CDR1 DFQATT, CDR2 SNEGSKA (reference sequence). The CDR3 DNA reads as TGCAGTGCTAGAGATACCGGACATAAAATCTATGGCTACACCTTC. Translated: CSARDTGHKIYGYTF.

V and J are TRBV20-1 and TRBJ1-1; D remains ambiguous. CDR1 is DFQATT, CDR2 SNEGSKA, per germline (reference sequence). This CDR3 is 15 amino acids long. With 1 base removed from V and 5 bases from J, the gap between germline ends came to 17 bases. CDR3: CSARVDEYFKTEAFF. Here the CDR3 DNA reads TGCAGTGCTAGAGTCGACGAATATTTTAAGACTGAAGCTTTCTTT.

There are a few counts of this clonotype. The rearrangement links TRBV5-1 to TRBJ2-3; D is uncertain. CDR1 and CDR2 from the germline V gene are SGHRS and YFSETQ. V lost 4 bases to trimming and J lost 9 bases, with 12 bases between them. This CDR3 has 12 residues. The chain's CDR3 is CASSVTEETQYF. CDR3 nucleotide sequence: TGCGCCAGCAGCGTGACTGAAGAAACGCAGTATTTT.

CDR3 sequence (DNA): TGTGCCAGCAGTAATGGGGGGCTAGCGCGGGAAAACTCCGGGGAGCTGTTTTTT. It yields the protein CASSNGGLARENSGELFF. V gene TRBV6-1 combines with J gene TRBJ2-2, with D perhaps matching TRBD1 or TRBD2 (6 bases each). V gave up 5 bases and J gave up 6 bases, with 25 bases separating them. This CDR3 is built from 18 residues. In germline, CDR1 is MNHNS, CDR2 SASEGT.

This clonotype was observed a handful of times. The chain combines TRBV5-1 with TRBJ2-3; 10 bases agree with TRBD2. This CDR3 has 17 amino acids. With 4 bases clipped from V and 0 bases from J, the junction kept 8 bases outside the gene matches. Germline V gene sequence: CDR1 SGHRS, CDR2 YFSETQ. For the CDR3, the DNA is TGCGCCAGCAGCCACAGGACTAGCGGAGTTAGCACAGATACGCAGTATTTT. It specifies CASSHRTSGVSTDTQYF.

A few counts support this clonotype. This chain links TRBV3-1 with TRBJ2-1, with D maybe TRBD2 (5 bases). From germline, CDR1 is LGHDT and CDR2 YNNKEL (reference sequence). The ends were cut back, 4 bases at V and 15 bases at J, with 16 bases in the middle. CDR3 size: 12 residues. CDR3 region: CASSPGVRFLFF. The CDR3, as DNA: TGTGCCAGCAGCCCCGGGGTCAGATTCTTGTTCTTC.

This clonotype was observed a handful of times. For the CDR3, the DNA is TGCAGCGCCAGTCGGGACACCCTTAGTGCAGATACGCAGTATTTT. Translating it yields CSASRDTLSADTQYF. The V gene is TRBV29-1, the J gene TRBJ2-3, with D maybe TRBD1 (6 bases). V was clipped by 7 bases and J by 4 bases, with 21 bases between them. Germline assignment: CDR1 SQVTM and CDR2 ANQGSEA. The CDR3 has 15 residues.

The CDR3 spells CASSHAGQFNQPQHF. The CDR3 DNA reads as TGTGCCAGCAGCCACGCGGGACAGTTCAATCAGCCCCAGCATTTT. V gene TRBV11-2 combines with J gene TRBJ1-5; the match to TRBD1 covers 7 bases. V lost 5 bases, J lost 3 bases, and 7 bases stayed unmatched. Germline V gives CDR1 SGHAT, CDR2 FQNNGV. The CDR3 sequence is 15 residues long. Looking up the rest from reference TRBV11-2 and TRBJ1-5 gives the full variable domain: EAGVAQSPRYKIIEKRQSVAFWCNPISGHATLYWYQQILGQGPKLLIQFQNNGVVDDSQLPKDRFSAERLKGVDSTLKIQPAKLEDSAVYLCASSHAGQFNQPQHFGDGTRLSIL.

The rearrangement joins TRBV11-2 to TRBJ2-2; D gene ambiguous. CDR3 length: 14 residues. The germline gives CDR1 SGHAT, CDR2 FQNNGV. With 7 bases removed from V and 4 bases from J, the gap between germline ends came to 13 bases. CDR3: CASTPRWATGELFF. Here the CDR3 DNA reads TGTGCCAGCACCCCACGGTGGGCCACCGGGGAGCTGTTTTTT.

V is TRBV11-2 and J is TRBJ2-6; D unclear. Trimming left V 1 base short and J 3 bases short, with 13 bases between. Germline loops: CDR1 SGHAT, CDR2 FQNNGV. The length of the CDR3 is 17 residues. The CDR3: CASSLAPHLDGANVLTF. CDR3 in DNA: TGTGCCAGCAGCTTAGCCCCACACCTGGATGGGGCCAACGTCCTGACTTTC.

This clonotype showed up just a few times. This chain joins TRBV12-3 or TRBV12-4 and TRBJ2-7, with 8 bases lining up with TRBD1. The CDR3 extends over 17 amino acids. With 4 bases clipped from V and 0 bases from J, the junction kept 11 bases outside the gene matches. As DNA, the CDR3 is TGTGCCAGCAGTTCCGGGGGTTGGACAGGGCGCTCCTACGAGCAGTACTTC. Translated: CASSSGGWTGRSYEQYF.

This clonotype was seen only a few times. The CDR3 sequence: CASSLGPVDTETQYF. The CDR3 DNA follows: TGCGCCAGCAGCTTGGGGCCTGTGGATACGGAGACCCAGTACTTC. The chain is built from TRBV5-1 and TRBJ2-5; no clear D gene. CDR3 size: 15 residues. From germline, CDR1 is SGHRS and CDR2 YFSETQ. V dropped 0 bases and J dropped 5 bases, with 14 bases sitting between them.

The chain recombines TRBV6-6 with TRBJ2-2; D is undetermined. Germline V gene sequence: CDR1 MNHNY, CDR2 SVGAGI (reference sequence). The V end was cut by 9 bases, the J end by 0 bases, with 5 bases between. The CDR3 covers 12 residues. This CDR3 reads CASGSNTGELFF. The CDR3 DNA sequence: TGTGCCAGTGGCTCGAACACCGGGGAGCTGTTTTTT.

This clonotype was detected a few times. CDR3 region: CASSLALLGDPLSSAEAFF. DNA of the CDR3: TGTGCCAGCAGCTTAGCCCTCCTCGGGGACCCTCTGAGTTCTGCTGAAGCTTTCTTT. The chain recombines TRBV7-3 with TRBJ1-1; a possible D gene is TRBD1 (5 bases). The germline gives CDR1 SGHTA, CDR2 FQGTGA. Trimming took 2 bases from V and 6 from J, leaving 28 bases between them. The CDR3 is 19 amino acids. Based on the CDR3 plus reference TRBV7-3 and TRBJ1-1, the full variable domain is GAGVSQTPSNKVTEKGKYVELRCDPISGHTALYWYRQSLGQGPEFLIYFQGTGAADDSGLPNDRFFAVRPEGSVSTLKIQRTERGDSAVYLCASSLALLGDPLSSAEAFFGQGTRLTVV.

The CDR3 sequence is CASSDGPTYEQYF. The CDR3 nucleotides read TGTGCCAGCAGTGATGGCCCCACCTACGAGCAGTACTTC. The rearrangement links TRBV5-5 to TRBJ2-7; D remains unclear. V was pared by 5 bases and J by 2 bases, with 11 bases between. The CDR3 is 13 residues long. The V gene's germline CDR1 is SGHKS and CDR2 YYEKEE (reference sequence).

This clonotype turned up a few times. The rearrangement uses TRBV5-6 and TRBJ2-1; either TRBD1 or TRBD2 may fit D (6 bases each). CDR1 SGHDT and CDR2 YYEEEE come from the germline V gene. The CDR3 loop spans 16 amino acids. Trimming removed 5 bases from V and 4 bases from J, with 19 bases in between. This chain's CDR3 is CASSLGGRAGYNEQFF. The CDR3 DNA sequence: TGTGCCAGCAGTCTGGGGGGCAGGGCGGGTTACAATGAGCAGTTCTTC.

This chain uses TRBV12-3 or TRBV12-4 with TRBJ2-5; D is perhaps TRBD2 (5 bases). The V end was cut by 5 bases, the J end by 5 bases, with 18 bases between. The CDR3 sequence is 15 residues long. The CDR3 DNA follows: TGTGCCAGCAGTCCCCGCCGGCTAGCTCCTGAGACCCAGTACTTC. Encoded protein: CASSPRRLAPETQYF.

This clonotype has a handful of counts. This chain uses TRBV2 with TRBJ2-3; D might be TRBD1 or TRBD2, each matching 5 bases. Trimming stripped 4 bases from V and 0 bases from J, with 23 bases between. CDR3 size: 19 residues. The V gene's germline CDR1 is SNHLY and CDR2 FYNNEI. Here the CDR3 reads CASSGHPYRDPTSTDTQYF. The CDR3 bases are TGTGCCAGCAGTGGACACCCCTATCGGGACCCTACTAGCACAGATACGCAGTATTTT.

This clonotype was seen only a few times. The gene calls are TRBV5-1 and TRBJ1-1, with D perhaps TRBD1 (5 bases). This CDR3 is built from 15 residues. The V gene's germline CDR1 is SGHRS and CDR2 YFSETQ. V lost 4 bases, J lost 4 bases, and 17 bases lay in between. CDR3 DNA: TGCGCCAGCAGCAAAGGGACTGGTGGAGGCACTGAAGCTTTCTTT. Its translation is CASSKGTGGGTEAFF.

This chain's CDR3 is CASSLGGTGPTYEQYF. The CDR3 DNA reads TGCGCCAGCAGCTTGGGAGGGACAGGTCCAACCTACGAGCAGTACTTC. J is TRBJ2-7 and V is TRBV5-1; 8 bases match TRBD1. CDR1 SGHRS and CDR2 YFSETQ come from the germline V gene. There are 16 residues in the CDR3. The ends lost 0 bases at V and 2 bases at J; junction bases unmatched: 7.

This clonotype showed up just a few times. This rearrangement joins TRBV20-1 to TRBJ2-1, with TRBD2 matching over 12 bases. Germline V gene sequence: CDR1 DFQATT, CDR2 SNEGSKA (reference sequence). The CDR3 runs 16 residues. V was clipped by 0 bases and J by 1 base; unmatched bases: 1. The CDR3 nucleotides read TGCAGTGCTAGAGAGACTAGCGGGAGTTCCTACAATGAGCAGTTCTTC. It specifies CSARETSGSSYNEQFF.

This clonotype has more than one count but fewer than ten. J is TRBJ2-1 and V is TRBV29-1; TRBD2 matches 9 bases. After removal of 5 bases from V and 0 bases from J, the junction contained 8 bases not matched to a gene. Germline V gene sequence: CDR1 SQVTM, CDR2 ANQGSEA. The CDR3 consists of 16 residues. CDR3 DNA sequence: TGCAGCGTTAAAAGGAGCGGGAGGACCTCCTACAATGAGCAGTTCTTC. It encodes CSVKRSGRTSYNEQFF.

This clonotype was picked up a small number of times. CDR3 protein: CASSGTGGSNQPQHF. CDR3 bases: TGTGCCAGTAGCGGGACAGGGGGTAGCAATCAGCCCCAGCATTTT. The V and J genes are TRBV19 and TRBJ1-5, with TRBD1 identical over 11 bases. The V and J ends lost 6 bases and 0 bases, in that order; junction bases with no gene match: 1. Looked up from germline, CDR1 is LNHDA and CDR2 is SQIVND (reference sequence). This CDR3 is built from 15 residues.

V and J are TRBV7-2 and TRBJ2-7; 7 bases align to TRBD1. J lost 2 bases, V lost 5 bases, and 12 bases had no gene match. CDR1 and CDR2 from the germline V gene are SGHTA and FQGNSA. CDR3 length: 16 amino acids. This CDR3 reads CASSTHRGGFAYEQYV. CDR3 nucleotides: TGTGCCAGCAGCACCCACAGGGGCGGTTTTGCCTACGAGCAGTACGTC.

This chain joins TRBV7-9 and TRBJ1-1; 7 bases line up with TRBD1. This CDR3 is 15 amino acids long. Per germline, CDR1 SEHNR and CDR2 FQNEAQ (reference sequence). V dropped 2 bases and J dropped 4; count of bases not matched to a gene: 7. The CDR3 sequence is CASSLQRGHRTEAFF. For the CDR3, the DNA is TGTGCCAGCAGCTTACAAAGGGGGCATCGCACTGAAGCTTTCTTT.

This clonotype was seen a few times. The rearrangement joins TRBV4-1 to TRBJ1-5; TRBD1 aligns across 7 bases. Germline CDR1 reads MGHRA; CDR2 reads YSYEKL. This CDR3 contains 15 residues. J gave up 9 bases and V 4 bases, and 12 bases lay outside the gene matches. In nucleotides, the CDR3 is TGCGCCAGCAGCCCGACCCCGACAGGGCAACTGCCCCAGCATTTT. Translation: CASSPTPTGQLPQHF.